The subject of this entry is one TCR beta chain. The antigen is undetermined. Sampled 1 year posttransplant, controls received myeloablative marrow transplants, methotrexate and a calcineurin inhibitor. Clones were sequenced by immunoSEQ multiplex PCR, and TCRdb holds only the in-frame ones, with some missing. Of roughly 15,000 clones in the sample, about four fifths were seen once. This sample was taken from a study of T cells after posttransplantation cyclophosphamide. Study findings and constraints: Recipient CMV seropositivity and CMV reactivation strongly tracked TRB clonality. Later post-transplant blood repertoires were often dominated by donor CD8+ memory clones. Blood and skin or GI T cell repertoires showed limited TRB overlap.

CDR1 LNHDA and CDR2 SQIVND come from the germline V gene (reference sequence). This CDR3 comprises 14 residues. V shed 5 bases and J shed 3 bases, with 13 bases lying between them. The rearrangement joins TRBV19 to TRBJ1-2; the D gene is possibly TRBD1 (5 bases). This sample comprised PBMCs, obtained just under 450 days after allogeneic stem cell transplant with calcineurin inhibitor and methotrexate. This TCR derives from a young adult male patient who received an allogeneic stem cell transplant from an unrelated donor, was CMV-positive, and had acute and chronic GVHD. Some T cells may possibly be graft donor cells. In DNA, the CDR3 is TGTGCCAGTAGTCCAGGGTCGCCTTACTATGGCTACACCTTC. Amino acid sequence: CASSPGSPYYGYTF.